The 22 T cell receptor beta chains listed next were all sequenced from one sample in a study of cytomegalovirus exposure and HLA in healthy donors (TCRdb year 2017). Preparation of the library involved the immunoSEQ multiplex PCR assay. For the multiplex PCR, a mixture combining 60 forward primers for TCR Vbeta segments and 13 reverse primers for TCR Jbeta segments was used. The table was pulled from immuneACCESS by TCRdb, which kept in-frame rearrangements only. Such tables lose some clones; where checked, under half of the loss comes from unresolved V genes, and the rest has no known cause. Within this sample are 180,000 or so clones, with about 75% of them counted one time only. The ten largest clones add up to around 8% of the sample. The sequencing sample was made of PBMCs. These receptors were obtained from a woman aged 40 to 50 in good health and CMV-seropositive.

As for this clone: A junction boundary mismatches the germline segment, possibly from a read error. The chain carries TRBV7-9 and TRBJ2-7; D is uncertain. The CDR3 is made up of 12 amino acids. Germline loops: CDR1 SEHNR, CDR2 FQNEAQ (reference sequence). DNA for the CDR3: TGTTCCAGCAGCTACATGATCTACGAGCAGTACTTC. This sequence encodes CSSSYMIYEQYF.

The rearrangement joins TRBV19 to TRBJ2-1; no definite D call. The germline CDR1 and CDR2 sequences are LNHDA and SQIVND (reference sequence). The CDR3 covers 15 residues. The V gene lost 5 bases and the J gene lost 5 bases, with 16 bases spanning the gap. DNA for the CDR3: TGTGCCAGTAGTTGGAGACTGGCCCCCCACAATGAGCAGTTCTTC. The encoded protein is CASSWRLAPHNEQFF.

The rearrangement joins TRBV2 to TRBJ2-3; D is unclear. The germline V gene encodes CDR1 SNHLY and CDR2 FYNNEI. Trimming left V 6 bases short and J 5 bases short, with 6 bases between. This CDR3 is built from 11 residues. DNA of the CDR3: TGTGCCAGCAGCGTCGGAGATACGCAGTATTTT. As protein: CASSVGDTQYF. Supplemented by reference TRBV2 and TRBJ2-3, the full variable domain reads EPEVTQTPSHQVTQMGQEVILRCVPISNHLYFYWYRQILGQKVEFLVSFYNNEISEKSEIFDDQFSVERPDGSNFTLKIRSTKLEDSAMYFCASSVGDTQYFGPGTRLTVL.

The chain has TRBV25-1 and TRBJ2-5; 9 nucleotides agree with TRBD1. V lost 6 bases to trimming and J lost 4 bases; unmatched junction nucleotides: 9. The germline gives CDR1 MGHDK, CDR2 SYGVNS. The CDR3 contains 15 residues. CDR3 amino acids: CASRKYRGRGETQYF. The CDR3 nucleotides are TGTGCCAGCAGAAAATACAGGGGGCGGGGAGAGACCCAGTACTTC.

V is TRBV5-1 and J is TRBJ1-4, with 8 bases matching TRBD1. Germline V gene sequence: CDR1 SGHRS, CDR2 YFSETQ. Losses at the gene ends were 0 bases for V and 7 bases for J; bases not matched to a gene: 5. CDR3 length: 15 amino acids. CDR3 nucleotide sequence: TGCGCCAGCAGCTTGGATTCAGGGGGCCGTGAAAAACTGTTTTTT. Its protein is CASSLDSGGREKLFF.

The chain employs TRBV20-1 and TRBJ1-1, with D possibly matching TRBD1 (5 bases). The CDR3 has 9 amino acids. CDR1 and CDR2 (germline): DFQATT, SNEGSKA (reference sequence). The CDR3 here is CLGRKEAFF. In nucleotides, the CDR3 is TGCCTGGGGCGGAAGGAGGCTTTCTTT.

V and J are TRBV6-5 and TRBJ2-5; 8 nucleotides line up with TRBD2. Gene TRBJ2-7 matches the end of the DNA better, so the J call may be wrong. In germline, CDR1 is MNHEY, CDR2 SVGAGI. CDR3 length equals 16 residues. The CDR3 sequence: CASSYTLAGQSYEQYF. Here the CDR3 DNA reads TGTGCCAGCAGTTACACCTTAGCGGGACAATCCTACGAGCAGTACTTC.

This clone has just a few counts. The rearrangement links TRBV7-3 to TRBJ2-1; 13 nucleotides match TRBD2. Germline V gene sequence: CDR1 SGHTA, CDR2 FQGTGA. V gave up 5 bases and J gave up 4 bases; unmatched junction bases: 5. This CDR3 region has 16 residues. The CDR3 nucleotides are TGTGCCAGCAGCAAACTAGCGGGAGGGCCGTACAATGAGCAGTTCTTC. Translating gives CASSKLAGGPYNEQFF. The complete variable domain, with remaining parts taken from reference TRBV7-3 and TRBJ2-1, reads GAGVSQTPSNKVTEKGKYVELRCDPISGHTALYWYRQSLGQGPEFLIYFQGTGAADDSGLPNDRFFAVRPEGSVSTLKIQRTERGDSAVYLCASSKLAGGPYNEQFFGPGTRLTVL.

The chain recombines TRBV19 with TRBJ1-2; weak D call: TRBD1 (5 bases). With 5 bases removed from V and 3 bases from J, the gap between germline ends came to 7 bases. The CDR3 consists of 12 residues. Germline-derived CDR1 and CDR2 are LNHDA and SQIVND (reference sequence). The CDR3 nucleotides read TGTGCCAGTAGTGCAGGGTACTATGGCTACACCTTC. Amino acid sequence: CASSAGYYGYTF.

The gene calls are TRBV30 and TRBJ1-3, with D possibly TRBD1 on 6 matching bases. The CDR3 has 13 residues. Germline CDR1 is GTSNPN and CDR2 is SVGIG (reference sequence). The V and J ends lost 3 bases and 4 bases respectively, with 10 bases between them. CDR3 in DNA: TGTGCCTGGAGCCACGGGACAGGAAACACCATATATTTT. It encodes CAWSHGTGNTIYF.

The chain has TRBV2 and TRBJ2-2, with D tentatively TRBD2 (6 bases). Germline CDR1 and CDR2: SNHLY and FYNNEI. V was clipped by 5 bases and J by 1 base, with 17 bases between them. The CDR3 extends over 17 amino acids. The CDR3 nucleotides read TGTGCCAGCAGTAGCCCCAGACTAGATTGGAACACCGGGGAGCTGTTTTTT. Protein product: CASSSPRLDWNTGELFF.

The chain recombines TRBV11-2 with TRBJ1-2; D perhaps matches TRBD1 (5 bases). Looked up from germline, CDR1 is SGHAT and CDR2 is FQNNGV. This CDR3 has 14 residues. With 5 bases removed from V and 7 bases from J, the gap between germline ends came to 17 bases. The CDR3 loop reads CASSLRGDGVGYTF. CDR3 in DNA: TGTGCCAGCAGCCTCCGGGGGGACGGGGTTGGCTACACCTTC.

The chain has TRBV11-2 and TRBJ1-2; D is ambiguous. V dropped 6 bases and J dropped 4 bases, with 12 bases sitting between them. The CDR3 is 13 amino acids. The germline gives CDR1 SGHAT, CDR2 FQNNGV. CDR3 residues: CASSSGVGYGYTF. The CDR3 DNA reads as TGTGCCAGCAGTTCCGGGGTTGGCTATGGCTACACCTTC. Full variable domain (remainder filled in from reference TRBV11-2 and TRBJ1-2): EAGVAQSPRYKIIEKRQSVAFWCNPISGHATLYWYQQILGQGPKLLIQFQNNGVVDDSQLPKDRFSAERLKGVDSTLKIQPAKLEDSAVYLCASSSGVGYGYTFGSGTRLTVV.

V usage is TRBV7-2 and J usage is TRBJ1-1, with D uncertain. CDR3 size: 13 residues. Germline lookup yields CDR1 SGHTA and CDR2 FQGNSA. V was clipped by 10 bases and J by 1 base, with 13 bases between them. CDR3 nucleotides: TGTGCCACCGCCCTTGGGCCGAACACTGAAGCTTTCTTT. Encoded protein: CATALGPNTEAFF.

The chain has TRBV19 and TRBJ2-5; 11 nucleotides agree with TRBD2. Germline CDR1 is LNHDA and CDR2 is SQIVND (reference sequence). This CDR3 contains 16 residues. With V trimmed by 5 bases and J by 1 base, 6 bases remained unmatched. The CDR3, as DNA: TGTGCCAGTAGTTGGGGGACTAGCGGAAGCCAAGAGACCCAGTACTTC. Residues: CASSWGTSGSQETQYF. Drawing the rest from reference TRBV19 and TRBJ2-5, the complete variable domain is DGGITQSPKYLFRKEGQNVTLSCEQNLNHDAMYWYRQDPGQGLRLIYYSQIVNDFQKGDIAEGYSVSREKKESFPLTVTSAQKNPTAFYLCASSWGTSGSQETQYFGPGTRLLVL.

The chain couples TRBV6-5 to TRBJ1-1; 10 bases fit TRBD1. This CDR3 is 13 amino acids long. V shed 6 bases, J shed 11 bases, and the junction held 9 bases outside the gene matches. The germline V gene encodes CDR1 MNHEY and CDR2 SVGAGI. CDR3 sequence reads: CASRPRTGGAAFF. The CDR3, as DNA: TGTGCCAGCAGACCAAGGACAGGGGGTGCGGCTTTCTTT.

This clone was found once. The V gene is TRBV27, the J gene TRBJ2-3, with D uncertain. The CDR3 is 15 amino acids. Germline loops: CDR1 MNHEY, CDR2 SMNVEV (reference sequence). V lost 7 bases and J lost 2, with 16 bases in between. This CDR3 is CASTPYDKDTDTQYF. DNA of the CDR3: TGTGCCAGCACCCCTTACGACAAGGACACAGATACGCAGTATTTT.

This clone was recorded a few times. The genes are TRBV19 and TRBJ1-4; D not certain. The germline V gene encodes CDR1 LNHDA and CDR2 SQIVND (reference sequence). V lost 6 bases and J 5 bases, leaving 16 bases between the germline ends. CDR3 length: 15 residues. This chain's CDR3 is CASSPGRYGNEKLFF. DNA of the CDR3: TGTGCCAGTAGCCCGGGTCGGTACGGAAATGAAAAACTGTTTTTT.

Here the CDR3 DNA reads TGTGCCAGCAGCTCGCCTAGCATTCGGGGCTACACCTTC. This gives the protein CASSSPSIRGYTF. The rearrangement uses TRBV5-4 and TRBJ1-2; D unresolved. Germline V gives CDR1 SGHNT, CDR2 YYREEE (reference sequence). The length of the CDR3 is 13 residues. Trimming took off 3 bases at V and 8 bases at J, with 14 bases between the two ends.

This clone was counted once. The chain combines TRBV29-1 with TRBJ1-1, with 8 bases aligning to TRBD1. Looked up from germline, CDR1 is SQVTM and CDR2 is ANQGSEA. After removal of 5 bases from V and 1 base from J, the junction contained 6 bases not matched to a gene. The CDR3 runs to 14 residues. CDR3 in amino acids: CSVLRTGQNTEAFF. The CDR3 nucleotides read TGCAGCGTTCTAAGGACAGGGCAGAACACTGAAGCTTTCTTT.

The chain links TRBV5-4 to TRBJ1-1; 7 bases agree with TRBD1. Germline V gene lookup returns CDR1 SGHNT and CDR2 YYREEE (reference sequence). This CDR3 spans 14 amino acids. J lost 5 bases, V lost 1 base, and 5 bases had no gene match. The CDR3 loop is CASSLQGVWTEAFF. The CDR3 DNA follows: TGTGCCAGCAGCTTGCAGGGGGTTTGGACTGAAGCTTTCTTT.

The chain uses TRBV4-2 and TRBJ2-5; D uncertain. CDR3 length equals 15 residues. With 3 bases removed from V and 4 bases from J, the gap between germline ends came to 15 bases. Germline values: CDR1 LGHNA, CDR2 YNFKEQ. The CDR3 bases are TGTGCCAGCAGCCAGATACTCGGAGTGGGAGAGACCCAGTACTTC. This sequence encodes CASSQILGVGETQYF.